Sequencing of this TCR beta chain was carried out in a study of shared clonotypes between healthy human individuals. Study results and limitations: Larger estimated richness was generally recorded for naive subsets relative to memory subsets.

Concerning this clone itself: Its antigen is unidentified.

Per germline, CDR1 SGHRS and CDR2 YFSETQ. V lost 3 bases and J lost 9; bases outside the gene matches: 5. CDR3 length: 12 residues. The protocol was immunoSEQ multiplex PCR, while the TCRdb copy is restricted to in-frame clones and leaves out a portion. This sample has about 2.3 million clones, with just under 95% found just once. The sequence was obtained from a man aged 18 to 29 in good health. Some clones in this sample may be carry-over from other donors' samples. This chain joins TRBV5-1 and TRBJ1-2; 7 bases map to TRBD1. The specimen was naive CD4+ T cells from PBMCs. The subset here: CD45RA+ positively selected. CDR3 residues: CASSWDSLRYTF. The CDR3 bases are TGCGCCAGCAGCTGGGACAGCCTTCGCTACACCTTC.